Sequencing of this T cell receptor (beta chain) was carried out in a study of PD-1 blockade in classical Hodgkin lymphoma. With no exception, relapse followed autologous stem cell transplantation in all patients, and brentuximab vedotin exposure varied. Comment on this clone: Its cognate antigen is unknown.

TCRdb's table, derived via immunoSEQ multiplex PCR, lists solely in-frame clones and lacks some. The sample has about 94,000 clones, approximately 92% seen once. Overall study results and limits: It was CD4+ TCR diversity, not CD8+, that rose significantly by C4D1. When nivolumab was started under 1 year after ASCT, patients were excluded. Compared with healthy donors, newly diagnosed patients reportedly showed lower baseline TCR diversity.

Trimming took 6 bases from V and 6 from J, leaving 15 bases between them. Germline V lookup: CDR1 MDHEN, CDR2 SYDVKM. The CDR3 has 14 residues. This clonotype originated in a human donor with classical Hodgkin lymphoma. The rearrangement uses TRBV28 and TRBJ2-1; D is unclear. The specimen was peripheral blood mononuclear cells (PBMCs), collected before the second cycle of nivolumab. The CDR3 protein is CASRPPLRRNEQFF. The CDR3 DNA sequence: TGTGCCAGCAGGCCCCCTTTGAGGCGCAATGAGCAGTTCTTC.